This passage covers 23 T cell receptor beta chains from one sample sequenced in a study of T cells after yellow fever vaccination. TCRdb ran MiXCR on the 5' RACE reads and lists one entry per CDR3 protein. This table has approximately 550,000 distinct CDR3 sequences, roughly 13% appearing once. The specimen comprised PBMCs, sampled on the day of the yellow fever booster vaccination. These receptor sequences come from a man aged 25 to 45 who received the YFV17D yellow fever vaccine.

V gene TRBV29-1 combines with J gene TRBJ1-5; D unclear. V lost 4 bases and J 9 bases, leaving 13 bases between the germline ends. Germline assignment: CDR1 SQVTM and CDR2 ANQGSEA. The CDR3 length is 12 residues. The DNA of the CDR3 is TGCAGCGTTGGGGCACCCCGAGGGCCCCAGCATTTT. Its translation is CSVGAPRGPQHF.

V gene TRBV3-1 combines with J gene TRBJ2-5; D is undetermined. The germline CDR1 and CDR2 sequences are LGHDT and YNNKEL (reference sequence). CDR3 length: 13 residues. V dropped 8 bases and J dropped 1 base, with 11 bases sitting between them. As DNA, the CDR3 is TGTGCCAGCGGACCCCGGATCCAAGAGACCCAGTACTTC. This encodes CASGPRIQETQYF.

CDR3 in DNA: TGTGCCAGCAGTTTCGGGCCCCCCGATGGCTACACCTTC. It encodes CASSFGPPDGYTF. The chain uses TRBV6-6 and TRBJ1-2, with unresolved D. Germline V CDR1 and CDR2: MNHNY, SVGAGI (reference sequence). This CDR3 has 13 residues. The germline V and J ends were trimmed by 4 bases and 6 bases, with 12 bases remaining between them.

In this sample, this clonotype turned up a few times. J is TRBJ2-7 and V is TRBV7-2, with D perhaps TRBD1 or TRBD2 (5 bases each). Trimming cost V 4 bases and J 1 base, with 14 bases left between them. CDR1 and CDR2 (germline): SGHTA, FQGNSA. CDR3 size: 15 residues. The CDR3 sequence: CASSSYVGASYEQYF. Written as DNA, the CDR3 is TGTGCCAGCAGCTCCTACGTCGGGGCTTCCTACGAGCAGTACTTC.

The rearrangement links TRBV3-1 to TRBJ2-2; 11 positions match TRBD2. The CDR3 length is 19 residues. Germline-derived CDR1 and CDR2 are LGHDT and YNNKEL (reference sequence). Trimming took 3 bases from V and 0 from J; bases not matched to a gene: 9. CDR3 sequence reads: CASSHLTSGISANTGELFF. The DNA of the CDR3 is TGTGCCAGCAGCCATTTGACTAGCGGGATCTCAGCGAACACCGGGGAGCTGTTTTTT.

In its sample, this clonotype was seen a few times. This CDR3 is CASSFWNSMFF. CDR3 in DNA: TGTGCCAGCAGTTTCTGGAACAGTATGTTCTTC. The J gene is TRBJ2-1, the V gene TRBV28, with D unresolved. Germline CDR1 MDHEN, CDR2 SYDVKM. This CDR3 contains 11 residues. Trimming removed 3 bases at V and 15 bases at J, with 12 bases between.

This clonotype was detected only a few times. The J gene is TRBJ2-1, the V gene TRBV6-1; tentatively, D is TRBD2 (6 bases). The CDR3 sequence is 14 residues long. Germline V CDR1 and CDR2: MNHNS, SASEGT. CDR3 coding DNA: TGTGCGACGGGAGTGCGTACCGGGTACAATGAGCAGTTCTTC. This encodes CATGVRTGYNEQFF.

The CDR3 region has the DNA TGTGCCAGCAGTGGTACCTACAGTTACAATGAGCAGTTCTTC. Translating gives CASSGTYSYNEQFF. The rearrangement joins TRBV25-1 to TRBJ2-1; D gene unclear. Per germline, CDR1 MGHDK and CDR2 SYGVNS. This CDR3 has 14 residues. Trimming pared 4 bases from V and 4 bases from J, leaving 11 bases between.

This clonotype was counted between two and nine times. V and J are TRBV5-4 and TRBJ2-1; the D gene is possibly TRBD2 (6 bases). This CDR3 is built from 19 residues. V was clipped by 3 bases and J by 4 bases, with 26 bases between them. CDR1 and CDR2 from the germline V gene are SGHNT and YYREEE (reference sequence). CDR3: CASSSVRDSQSRAYNEQFF. CDR3 nucleotide sequence: TGTGCCAGCAGCTCTGTGCGGGATTCGCAGTCCCGGGCTTACAATGAGCAGTTCTTC. The whole variable domain, filled in from reference TRBV5-4 and TRBJ2-1, reads ETGVTQSPTHLIKTRGQQVTLRCSSQSGHNTVSWYQQALGQGPQFIFQYYREEENGRGNFPPRFSGLQFPNYSSELNVNALELDDSALYLCASSSVRDSQSRAYNEQFFGPGTRLTVL.

The chain carries TRBV7-2 and TRBJ2-3, with 9 bases aligning to TRBD2. The V and J ends lost 4 bases and 3 bases, in that order; junction bases with no gene match: 8. CDR3 length equals 16 residues. The germline V gene encodes CDR1 SGHTA and CDR2 FQGNSA. CDR3 coding DNA: TGTGCCAGCAGCTCCTTGGGCGGGGGGGCGACAGATACGCAGTATTTT. It encodes CASSSLGGGATDTQYF.

This clonotype was seen only a few times. CDR3 DNA: TGTGCCAGCAGCACCACAGGGACTCAAGAGACCCAGTACTTC. It codes for CASSTTGTQETQYF. The rearrangement uses TRBV5-4 and TRBJ2-5; the D gene could be TRBD1 or TRBD2 (6 bases each). The V gene lost 4 bases and the J gene lost 2 bases, with 12 bases spanning the gap. The CDR3 sequence is 14 residues long. Germline V gives CDR1 SGHNT, CDR2 YYREEE (reference sequence).

This clonotype has more than one count but fewer than ten. This sequence joins TRBV6-2 or TRBV6-3 and TRBJ2-3, with a weak D call TRBD2 (6 bases). This CDR3 is 20 amino acids long. V lost 0 bases, J lost 0 bases, and 22 bases lay in between. Germline V lookup: CDR1 MNHEY, CDR2 SVGEGT. In nucleotides, the CDR3 is TGTGCCAGCAGTTACTCTCGTGGACTACCGAACCCCTATAGCACAGATACGCAGTATTTT. Protein product: CASSYSRGLPNPYSTDTQYF.

This clonotype has more than one count but fewer than ten. This chain joins TRBV2 and TRBJ2-1, with TRBD2 matching 9 bases. J lost 1 base, V lost 8 bases, and 6 bases had no gene match. The CDR3 length is 15 residues. CDR1 is SNHLY and CDR2 is FYNNEI in the germline V gene. In DNA, the CDR3 is TGTGCCAGCCGACTAGCGGAAAATTCCTACAATGAGCAGTTCTTC. Translation gives CASRLAENSYNEQFF.

This chain uses TRBV5-1 with TRBJ2-5; D is unclear. This CDR3 contains 15 residues. Germline V gene data show CDR1 as SGHRS and CDR2 as YFSETQ. Trimming removed 0 bases at V and 4 bases at J, with 13 bases between. The CDR3: CASSLVGQNLETQYF. The CDR3 nucleotides read TGCGCCAGCAGCTTGGTTGGGCAGAACCTAGAGACCCAGTACTTC. Full variable domain (rest looked up from reference TRBV5-1 and TRBJ2-5): KAGVTQTPRYLIKTRGQQVTLSCSPISGHRSVSWYQQTPGQGLQFLFEYFSETQRNKGNFPGRFSGRQFSNSRSEMNVSTLELGDSALYLCASSLVGQNLETQYFGPGTRLLVL.

The chain has TRBV7-2 and TRBJ2-7; 11 bases are a match to TRBD1. CDR1 and CDR2 (germline): SGHTA, FQGNSA. This CDR3 contains 17 residues. V gave up 5 bases and J gave up 3 bases; unmatched junction bases: 12. The chain's CDR3 is CASSRSPGTGGYYEQYF. Written as DNA, the CDR3 is TGTGCCAGCAGCCGAAGTCCCGGGACAGGGGGGTACTACGAGCAGTACTTC. The full variable domain, in which reference TRBV7-2 and TRBJ2-7 provide the parts outside the CDR3, is GAGVSQSPSNKVTEKGKDVELRCDPISGHTALYWYRQSLGQGLEFLIYFQGNSAPDKSGLPSDRFSAERTGGSVSTLTIQRTQQEDSAVYLCASSRSPGTGGYYEQYFGPGTRLTVT.

The chain carries TRBV6-2 or TRBV6-3 and TRBJ2-1; tentative D call: TRBD2 (5 bases). Germline-derived CDR1 and CDR2 are MNHEY and SVGEGT. V gave up 2 bases and J gave up 0 bases, with 11 bases separating them. The CDR3 runs to 16 residues. The CDR3 reads CASSYEAGSSYNEQFF. For the CDR3, the DNA is TGTGCCAGCAGTTACGAGGCGGGTAGCTCCTACAATGAGCAGTTCTTC.

This CDR3 is CASSVGVGGRAGGQETQYF. The CDR3 DNA is TGTGCCAGCAGCGTAGGAGTGGGAGGGAGGGCCGGCGGGCAAGAGACCCAGTACTTC. This chain joins TRBV9 and TRBJ2-5, with 7 bases matching TRBD2. Per the germline V gene, CDR1 is SGDLS and CDR2 is YYNGEE. The CDR3 covers 19 residues. Unmatched junction bases numbered 16, after V lost 0 bases and J lost 2 bases.

As to this clonotype: This may stem from a read error, because a much larger clone lies one nucleotide away. V and J are TRBV3-1 and TRBJ2-7; D gene unclear. CDR3 length equals 12 residues. Trimming took off 1 base at V and 4 bases at J, with 5 bases between the two ends. Germline V gene sequence: CDR1 LGHDT, CDR2 YNNKEL (reference sequence). This CDR3 reads CASSQVRYEQYF. The CDR3 region has the DNA TGTGCCAGCAGCCAAGTTAGGTACGAGCAGTACTTC.

This clonotype occurred a few times. The chain employs TRBV4-2 and TRBJ2-1; TRBD1 aligns across 10 bases. The CDR3 is 14 amino acids. Losses at the gene ends were 4 bases for V and 9 bases for J; bases not matched to a gene: 6. Germline lookup yields CDR1 LGHNA and CDR2 YNFKEQ. CDR3 sequence reads: CASSPGQGLREQFF. The CDR3 DNA follows: TGTGCCAGCAGCCCGGGACAGGGGCTTCGTGAGCAGTTCTTC.

This clonotype was observed many times. This chain links TRBV7-9 with TRBJ1-1, with D tentatively TRBD1 (6 bases). The CDR3 totals 13 residues. Germline V gene sequence: CDR1 SEHNR, CDR2 FQNEAQ (reference sequence). The V end was cut by 10 bases, the J end by 1 base, with 13 bases between. The CDR3 DNA is TGTGCCATCCAACTGGACAGGAACACTGAAGCTTTCTTT. This gives the protein CAIQLDRNTEAFF. Combining the CDR3 with reference TRBV7-9 and TRBJ1-1 gives the whole variable domain DTGVSQNPRHKITKRGQNVTFRCDPISEHNRLYWYRQTLGQGPEFLTYFQNEAQLEKSRLLSDRFSAERPKGSFSTLEIQRTEQGDSAMYLCAIQLDRNTEAFFGQGTRLTVV.

This rearrangement joins TRBV5-1 to TRBJ2-1; 7 bases agree with TRBD1. The CDR3 is 16 residues long. Germline V gene data show CDR1 as SGHRS and CDR2 as YFSETQ. The trim removed 4 bases at V and 3 bases at J, leaving 10 bases unmatched. The CDR3 nucleotides read TGCGCCAGCAGCCAAGGGGGCACGCATGACTACAATGAGCAGTTCTTC. It codes for CASSQGGTHDYNEQFF.

The gene calls are TRBV6-2 or TRBV6-3 and TRBJ2-6; D is possibly TRBD1 (5 bases). Germline-derived CDR1 and CDR2 are MNHEY and SVGEGT. The V end lost 6 bases, the J end lost 0 bases, and 9 bases lay between the germline ends. This CDR3 spans 15 amino acids. The CDR3 DNA is TGTGCCAGCAGGGTGACAGCCTCTGGGGCCAACGTCCTGACTTTC. Translated: CASRVTASGANVLTF.

J is TRBJ2-1 and V is TRBV19; D ambiguous. This CDR3 is 13 amino acids long. The germline CDR1 and CDR2 sequences are LNHDA and SQIVND (reference sequence). V was cut by 3 bases and J by 9 bases, with 12 bases left in between. The CDR3 loop is CASSMSAQSEQFF. In DNA form, the CDR3 reads TGTGCCAGTAGTATGAGTGCGCAGAGTGAGCAGTTCTTC.